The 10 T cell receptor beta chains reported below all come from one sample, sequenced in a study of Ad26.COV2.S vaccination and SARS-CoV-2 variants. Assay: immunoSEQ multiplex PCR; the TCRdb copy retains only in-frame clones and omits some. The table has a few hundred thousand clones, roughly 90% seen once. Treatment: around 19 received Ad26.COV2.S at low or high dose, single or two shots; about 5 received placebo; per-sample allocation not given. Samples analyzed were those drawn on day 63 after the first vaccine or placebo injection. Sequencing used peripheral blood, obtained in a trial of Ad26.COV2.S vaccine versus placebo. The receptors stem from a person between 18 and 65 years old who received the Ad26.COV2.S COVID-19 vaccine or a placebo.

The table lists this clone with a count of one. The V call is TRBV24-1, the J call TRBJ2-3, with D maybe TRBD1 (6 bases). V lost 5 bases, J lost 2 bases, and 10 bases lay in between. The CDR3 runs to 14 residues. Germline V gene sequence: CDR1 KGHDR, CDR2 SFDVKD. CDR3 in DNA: TGTGCCACCAGTGCAGACAGGAACACAGATACGCAGTATTTT. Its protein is CATSADRNTDTQYF.

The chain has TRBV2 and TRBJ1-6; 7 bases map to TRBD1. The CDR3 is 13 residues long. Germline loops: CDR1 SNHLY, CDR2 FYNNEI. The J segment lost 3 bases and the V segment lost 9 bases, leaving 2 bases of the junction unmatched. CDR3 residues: CASYRGYNSPLHF. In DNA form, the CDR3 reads TGTGCCAGTTACAGGGGCTATAATTCACCCCTCCACTTT.

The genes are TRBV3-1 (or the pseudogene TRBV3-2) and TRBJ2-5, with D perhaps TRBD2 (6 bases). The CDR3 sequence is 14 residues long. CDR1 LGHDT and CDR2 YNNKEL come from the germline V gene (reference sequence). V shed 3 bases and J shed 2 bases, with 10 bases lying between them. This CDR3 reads CASSHGSGQETQYF. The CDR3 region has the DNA TGTGCCAGCAGCCATGGCAGCGGGCAAGAGACCCAGTACTTC.

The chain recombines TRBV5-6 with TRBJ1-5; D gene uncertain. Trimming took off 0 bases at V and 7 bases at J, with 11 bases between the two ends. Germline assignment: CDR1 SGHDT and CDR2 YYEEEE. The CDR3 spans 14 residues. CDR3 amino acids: CASSLGGSGQPQHF. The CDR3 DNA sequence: TGTGCCAGCAGCTTGGGGGGAAGCGGCCAGCCCCAGCATTTT.

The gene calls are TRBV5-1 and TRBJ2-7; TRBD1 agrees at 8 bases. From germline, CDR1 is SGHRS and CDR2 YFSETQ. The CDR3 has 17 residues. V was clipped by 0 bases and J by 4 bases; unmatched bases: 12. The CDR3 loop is CASSLGSSGQGFYEQYF. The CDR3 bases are TGCGCCAGCAGCTTGGGCTCCTCCGGACAGGGCTTTTACGAGCAGTACTTC.

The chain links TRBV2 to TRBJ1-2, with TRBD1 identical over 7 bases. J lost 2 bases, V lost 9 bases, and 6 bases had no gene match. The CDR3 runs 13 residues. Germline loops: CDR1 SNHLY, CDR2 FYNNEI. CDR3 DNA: TGTGCCAGTGAGACAGGGTACAACTATGGCTACACCTTC. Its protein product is CASETGYNYGYTF.

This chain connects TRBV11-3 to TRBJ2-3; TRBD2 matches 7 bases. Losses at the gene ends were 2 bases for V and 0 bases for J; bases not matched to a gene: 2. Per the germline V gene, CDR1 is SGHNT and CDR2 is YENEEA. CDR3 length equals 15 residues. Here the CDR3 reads CASSLRAGSTDTQYF. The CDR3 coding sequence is TGTGCCAGCAGCTTAAGAGCGGGGAGCACAGATACGCAGTATTTT.

The CDR3, as DNA: TGTGCCAGCAGCCCAGGGGACAAAAACATTCAGTACTTC. It codes for CASSPGDKNIQYF. The genes are TRBV28 and TRBJ2-4; D possibly corresponds to TRBD1 (6 bases). The germline V and J ends were trimmed by 6 bases and 3 bases, with 9 bases remaining between them. The CDR3 sequence is 13 residues long. CDR1 MDHEN and CDR2 SYDVKM come from the germline V gene. Using reference TRBV28 and TRBJ2-4 for the parts outside the CDR3, the full variable domain is DVKVTQSSRYLVKRTGEKVFLECVQDMDHENMFWYRQDPGLGLRLIYFSYDVKMKEKGDIPEGYSVSREKKERFSLILESASTNQTSMYLCASSPGDKNIQYFGAGTRLSVL.

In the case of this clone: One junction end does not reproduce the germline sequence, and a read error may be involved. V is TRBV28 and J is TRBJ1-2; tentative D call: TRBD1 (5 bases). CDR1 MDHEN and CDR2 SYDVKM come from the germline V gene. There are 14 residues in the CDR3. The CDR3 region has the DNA TGTGCCAGCAGCCACGGGGGGAGATCCCGCGATCTTCCCTTC. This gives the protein CASSHGGRSRDLPF.

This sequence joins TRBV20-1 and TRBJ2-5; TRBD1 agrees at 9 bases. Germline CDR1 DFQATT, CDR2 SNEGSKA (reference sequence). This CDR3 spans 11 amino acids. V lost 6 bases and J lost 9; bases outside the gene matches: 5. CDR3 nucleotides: TGCAGTGCAGGACAGGGGTTAGCCCAGTACTTC. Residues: CSAGQGLAQYF.